Below, 2 T cell receptor beta chains from the same sample are listed, as sequenced in a study of blood T cells in healthy people across ages. Sample-barcoded 5' priming and a J-beta primer mix drove a second PCR of about 6 to 11 cycles. TCRdb re-called the 5' RACE reads through MiXCR, storing one row per CDR3 protein. The repertoire holds hundreds of thousands of distinct CDR3 sequences, with approximately 53% as singletons. The sequenced sample consisted of blood. The receptor source for this set is a man older than 75 in good health.

CDR3 nucleotide sequence: TGCAGCGTTGGGACGTATGAGCAGTTCTTC. This codes for CSVGTYEQFF. The V and J genes are TRBV29-1 and TRBJ2-1; D is uncertain. CDR3 length: 10 amino acids. Germline CDR1 is SQVTM and CDR2 is ANQGSEA. The ends were cut back, 4 bases at V and 8 bases at J, with 6 bases in the middle.

V is TRBV6-4 and J is TRBJ1-1; D is possibly TRBD1 (5 bases). The germline V gene has CDR1 MRHNA and CDR2 SNTAGT. This CDR3 contains 15 residues. The V and J ends lost 6 bases and 1 base respectively, with 15 bases between them. CDR3 loop: CASRIEGEANTEAFF. The CDR3 DNA follows: TGTGCCAGCAGAATTGAAGGGGAGGCGAACACTGAAGCTTTCTTT.